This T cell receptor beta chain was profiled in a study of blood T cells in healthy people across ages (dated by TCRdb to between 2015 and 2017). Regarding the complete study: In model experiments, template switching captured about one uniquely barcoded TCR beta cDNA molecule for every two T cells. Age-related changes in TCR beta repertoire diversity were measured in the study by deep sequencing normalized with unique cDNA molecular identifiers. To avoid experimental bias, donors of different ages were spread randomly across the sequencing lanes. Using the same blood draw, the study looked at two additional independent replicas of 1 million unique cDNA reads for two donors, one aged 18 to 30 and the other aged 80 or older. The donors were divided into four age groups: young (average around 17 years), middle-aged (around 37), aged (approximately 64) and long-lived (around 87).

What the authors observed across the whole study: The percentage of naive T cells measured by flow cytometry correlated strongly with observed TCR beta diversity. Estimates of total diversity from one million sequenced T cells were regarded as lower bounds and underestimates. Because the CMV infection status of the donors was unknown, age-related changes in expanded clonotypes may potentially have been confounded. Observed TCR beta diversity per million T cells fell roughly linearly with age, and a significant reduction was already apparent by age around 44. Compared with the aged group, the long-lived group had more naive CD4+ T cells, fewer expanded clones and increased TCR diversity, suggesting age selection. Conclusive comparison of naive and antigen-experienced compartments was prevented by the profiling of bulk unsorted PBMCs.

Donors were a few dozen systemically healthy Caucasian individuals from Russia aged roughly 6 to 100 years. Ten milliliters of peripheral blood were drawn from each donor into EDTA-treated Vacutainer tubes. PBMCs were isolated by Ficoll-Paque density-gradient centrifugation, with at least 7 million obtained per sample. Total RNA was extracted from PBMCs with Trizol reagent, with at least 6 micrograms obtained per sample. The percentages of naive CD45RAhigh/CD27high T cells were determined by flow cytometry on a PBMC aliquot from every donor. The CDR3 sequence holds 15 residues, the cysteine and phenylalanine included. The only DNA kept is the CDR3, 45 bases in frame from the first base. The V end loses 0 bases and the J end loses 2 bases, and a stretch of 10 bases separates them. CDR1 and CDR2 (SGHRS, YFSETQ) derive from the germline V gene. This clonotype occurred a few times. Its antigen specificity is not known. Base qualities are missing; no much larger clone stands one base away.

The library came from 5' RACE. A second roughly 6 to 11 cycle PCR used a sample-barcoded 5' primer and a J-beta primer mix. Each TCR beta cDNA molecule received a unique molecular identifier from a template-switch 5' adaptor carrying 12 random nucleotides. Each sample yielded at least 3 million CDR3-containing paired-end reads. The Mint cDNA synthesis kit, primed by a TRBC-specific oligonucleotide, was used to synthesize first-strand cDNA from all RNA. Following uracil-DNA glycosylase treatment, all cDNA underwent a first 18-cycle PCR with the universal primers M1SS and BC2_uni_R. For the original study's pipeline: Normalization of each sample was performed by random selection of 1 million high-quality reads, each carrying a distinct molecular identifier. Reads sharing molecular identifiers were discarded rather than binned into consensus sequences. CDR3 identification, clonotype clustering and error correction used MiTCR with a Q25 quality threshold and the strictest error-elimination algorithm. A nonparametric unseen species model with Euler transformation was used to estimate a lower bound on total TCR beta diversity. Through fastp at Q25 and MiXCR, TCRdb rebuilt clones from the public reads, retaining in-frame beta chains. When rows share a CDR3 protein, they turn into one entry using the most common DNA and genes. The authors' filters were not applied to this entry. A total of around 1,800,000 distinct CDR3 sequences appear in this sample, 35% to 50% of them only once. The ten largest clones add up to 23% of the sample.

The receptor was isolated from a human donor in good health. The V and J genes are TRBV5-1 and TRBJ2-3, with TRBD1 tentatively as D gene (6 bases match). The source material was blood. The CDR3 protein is CASSLESGHTDTQYF. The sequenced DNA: TGCGCCAGCAGCTTGGAATCGGGACACACAGATACGCAGTATTTT.